The TCR beta chain described here comes from a study of T cells in Graves' hyperthyroidism and ophthalmopathy. Uncontrolled infections, other autoimmune diseases, pregnancy or lactation led to exclusion of patients. Every diagnosis used clinical symptoms, serum thyroxine and TRAb, thyroid ultrasound and orbital computed tomography. Amplified TCR beta CDR3 regions derived from RNA transcripts. The TCR CDR3 was amplified in a first-round RT-PCR using the HTBI primer set. TCRdb processed the multiplex PCR reads anew with MiXCR; each CDR3 protein has one entry. The repertoire holds hundreds of thousands of distinct CDR3 sequences, with roughly 14% as singletons. This clonotype was counted at least ten times. This clonotype was obtained from a woman in her forties with Graves' ophthalmopathy. Sequenced input: blood.

The CDR3: CASSRTSGARYEQYF. The CDR3 region has the DNA TGTGCCAGCAGCCGGACTAGCGGGGCCCGGTACGAGCAGTACTTC. The chain combines TRBV12-3 or TRBV12-4 with TRBJ2-7, with TRBD2 matching 12 bases. The junction had 7 bases not matched to a gene; V was cut back by 6 bases and J by 4 bases. The CDR3 runs 15 residues.